A single sample is the source of the 27 T cell receptor beta chains below, sequenced in a study of cytomegalovirus exposure and HLA in healthy donors. Clones were sequenced by immunoSEQ multiplex PCR, and TCRdb holds only the in-frame ones, with some missing. The table has about 150,000 clones, less than 95% seen once; the top ten hold 1.5% to 2%. The material sequenced was PBMCs. These TCRs come from a man younger than 30 in good health and CMV-seropositive.

This sequence joins TRBV27 and TRBJ1-2; TRBD1 is a possible D gene (5 bases). Per the germline V gene, CDR1 is MNHEY and CDR2 is SMNVEV (reference sequence). Trimming stripped 2 bases from V and 4 bases from J, with 14 bases between. The CDR3 sequence is 15 residues long. The CDR3 DNA is TGTGCCAGCAGTTTAGAATCGAACAGGATCTATGGCTACACCTTC. Protein sequence: CASSLESNRIYGYTF.

This sequence joins TRBV15 and TRBJ2-3; D might be TRBD2 (6 bases). Deletions cut 1 base from V and 0 bases from J, with 8 bases between. In germline, CDR1 is LNHNV, CDR2 YYDKDF (reference sequence). The CDR3 is 15 residues long. CDR3 region: CATSRAGVSTDTQYF. The CDR3, as DNA: TGTGCCACCAGCAGAGCGGGAGTGAGCACAGATACGCAGTATTTT.

The chain uses TRBV15 and TRBJ1-5; D possibly corresponds to TRBD1 (6 bases). The germline V gene encodes CDR1 LNHNV and CDR2 YYDKDF (reference sequence). V was cut by 0 bases and J by 9 bases, with 18 bases left in between. This CDR3 spans 16 amino acids. The CDR3 DNA reads as TGTGCCACCAGCAGAGATAGGGGGGGACCCACCGGGCCCCAGCATTTT. This translates into CATSRDRGGPTGPQHF.

The chain joins TRBV4-1 to TRBJ2-7; 8 nucleotides agree with TRBD1. The germline gives CDR1 MGHRA, CDR2 YSYEKL. The CDR3 loop spans 18 amino acids. With 1 base clipped from V and 6 bases from J, the junction kept 17 bases outside the gene matches. CDR3 coding DNA: TGCGCCAGCAGCCAAGCTCATCTCTTCGGACAGGGCCCCCTCGAGCAGTACTTC. This encodes CASSQAHLFGQGPLEQYF.

The rearrangement joins TRBV12-1 to TRBJ2-1; the DNA was not used to check the table's D call, TRBD2. TRBV12-1 is annotated as a pseudogene. The CDR3 runs to 18 residues. CDR3 DNA: TGTGCCAGCAGCCTACCCCTATTCTTGGCGGGAAACACCAATGAGCAGTTCTTC. Translated: CASSLPLFLAGNTNEQFF.

The genes are TRBV5-6 and TRBJ2-7, with 12 positions matching TRBD2. Germline V gives CDR1 SGHDT, CDR2 YYEEEE. Unmatched junction bases numbered 12, after V lost 4 bases and J lost 7 bases. The CDR3 extends over 16 amino acids. The CDR3 nucleotides read TGTGCCAGCAGCGATCAACTAGCGGGAGGCTATCTGGAGCAGTACTTC. Amino acids: CASSDQLAGGYLEQYF.

The rearrangement joins TRBV29-1 to TRBJ1-2, with unresolved D. The CDR3 has 14 residues. Germline V gene data show CDR1 as SQVTM and CDR2 as ANQGSEA. The V and J ends lost 0 bases and 8 bases respectively, with 16 bases between them. DNA for the CDR3: TGCAGCGTTGAAGATCTTATGGACTCGTCGGGCTACACCTTC. It specifies CSVEDLMDSSGYTF.

This sequence joins TRBV2 and TRBJ2-3; D call uncertain. This CDR3 is built from 16 residues. The germline V and J ends were trimmed by 2 bases and 2 bases, with 14 bases remaining between them. Germline CDR1 reads SNHLY; CDR2 reads FYNNEI. CDR3 nucleotide sequence: TGTGCCAGCAGTGAAAGGCTTGGCGGTCACACAGATACGCAGTATTTT. Its translation: CASSERLGGHTDTQYF. Full variable domain (missing parts from reference TRBV2 and TRBJ2-3): EPEVTQTPSHQVTQMGQEVILRCVPISNHLYFYWYRQILGQKVEFLVSFYNNEISEKSEIFDDQFSVERPDGSNFTLKIRSTKLEDSAMYFCASSERLGGHTDTQYFGPGTRLTVL.

The chain links TRBV7-8 to TRBJ2-1; no reliable D call. Germline values: CDR1 SGHVS, CDR2 FQNEAQ. There are 14 residues in the CDR3. Trimming removed 1 base from V and 1 base from J, with 5 bases in between. The CDR3 DNA reads TGTGCCAGCAGCTTAGGCGGATCCTACAATGAGCAGTTCTTC. Its translation is CASSLGGSYNEQFF.

The chain joins TRBV11-2 to TRBJ2-1; D gene unclear. The CDR3 is made up of 11 amino acids. Per the germline V gene, CDR1 is SGHAT and CDR2 is FQNNGV. Trimming shortened V by 5 bases and J by 5 bases, and 4 bases separated the two germline ends. CDR3 amino acids: CASSLNNEQFF. DNA for the CDR3: TGTGCCAGCAGCCTAAACAATGAGCAGTTCTTC. The complete variable domain, with remaining parts taken from reference TRBV11-2 and TRBJ2-1, reads EAGVAQSPRYKIIEKRQSVAFWCNPISGHATLYWYQQILGQGPKLLIQFQNNGVVDDSQLPKDRFSAERLKGVDSTLKIQPAKLEDSAVYLCASSLNNEQFFGPGTRLTVL.

The J gene is TRBJ2-7, the V gene TRBV18, with 7 nucleotides matching TRBD1. The CDR3 has 14 residues. The germline V gene encodes CDR1 KGHSH and CDR2 LQKENI. Unmatched junction bases numbered 3, after V lost 2 bases and J lost 2 bases. In DNA, the CDR3 is TGTGCCAGCTCACCAAACAGGGGAGCCTACGAGCAGTACTTC. As protein: CASSPNRGAYEQYF.

This chain links TRBV28 with TRBJ2-7, with D uncertain. CDR1 and CDR2 from the germline V gene are MDHEN and SYDVKM. This CDR3 has 13 residues. V shed 3 bases and J shed 3 bases, with 9 bases lying between them. The CDR3 nucleotides are TGTGCCAGCAGTTTCTTCACAGACTACGAGCAGTACTTC. As protein: CASSFFTDYEQYF.

V is TRBV7-9 and J is TRBJ1-1; D call uncertain. The length of the CDR3 is 14 residues. V dropped 1 base and J dropped 6 bases, with 12 bases sitting between them. Germline CDR1 is SEHNR and CDR2 is FQNEAQ (reference sequence). CDR3 nucleotide sequence: TGTGCCAGCAGCTTAGTGAGGGATTTGCCTGAAGCTTTCTTT. Residues: CASSLVRDLPEAFF.

This chain uses TRBV29-1 with TRBJ1-2; D remains unclear. Germline CDR1 SQVTM, CDR2 ANQGSEA. The CDR3 loop spans 11 amino acids. Trimming took 0 bases from V and 6 from J, leaving 5 bases between them. This CDR3 is CSVEEQDGYTF. DNA for the CDR3: TGCAGCGTTGAAGAGCAGGATGGCTACACCTTC.

The rearrangement joins TRBV9 to TRBJ1-1, with 8 bases that match TRBD1. Germline V gene data show CDR1 as SGDLS and CDR2 as YYNGEE. The CDR3 is made up of 13 amino acids. With V trimmed by 4 bases and J by 10 bases, 9 bases remained unmatched. This CDR3 reads CASSQRTGMRAFF. The CDR3 nucleotides are TGTGCCAGCAGCCAGCGGACAGGGATGAGAGCTTTCTTT.

The J gene is TRBJ2-3, the V gene TRBV9; the D gene is possibly TRBD2 (7 bases). The germline V gene encodes CDR1 SGDLS and CDR2 YYNGEE. The ends were cut back, 4 bases at V and 1 base at J, with 10 bases in the middle. This CDR3 region has 14 residues. The CDR3 protein is CASSRGGGTDTQYF. In DNA form, the CDR3 reads TGTGCCAGCAGCAGAGGGGGGGGCACAGATACGCAGTATTTT.

This chain joins TRBV5-1 and TRBJ1-1; D not certain. Per the germline V gene, CDR1 is SGHRS and CDR2 is YFSETQ. CDR3 length equals 14 residues. V was pared by 4 bases and J by 5 bases, with 15 bases between. CDR3 region: CASSLRGDRTEAFF. CDR3 bases: TGCGCCAGCAGCCTTCGGGGTGATAGGACTGAAGCTTTCTTT.

J is TRBJ2-1 and V is TRBV28, with D possibly being TRBD2 (6 bases). V was pared by 11 bases and J by 5 bases, with 13 bases between. The CDR3 runs to 12 residues. CDR1 MDHEN and CDR2 SYDVKM come from the germline V gene. In DNA form, the CDR3 reads TGTGCCGCGGGGACTGGCGACAATGAGCAGTTCTTC. Protein product: CAAGTGDNEQFF.

The rearrangement joins TRBV9 to TRBJ1-5, with TRBD1 matching 8 bases. Germline lookup yields CDR1 SGDLS and CDR2 YYNGEE. Trimming took 4 bases from V and 9 from J; bases not matched to a gene: 12. There are 15 residues in the CDR3. The CDR3 sequence is CASSPGLPGQGPQHF. CDR3 DNA: TGTGCCAGCAGCCCAGGTCTCCCCGGACAGGGGCCCCAGCATTTT.

The chain combines TRBV18 with TRBJ1-5; the D is unclear. Germline V CDR1 and CDR2: KGHSH, LQKENI. The CDR3 sequence is 16 residues long. Trimming removed 4 bases from V and 4 bases from J, with 17 bases in between. CDR3 region: CASSLPRGERNQPQHF. DNA of the CDR3: TGTGCCAGCTCACTGCCTCGGGGAGAAAGAAATCAGCCCCAGCATTTT.

The chain uses TRBV10-3 and TRBJ2-1, with D possibly being TRBD2 (5 bases). Germline-derived CDR1 and CDR2 are ENHRY and SYGVKD. This CDR3 has 14 residues. Trimming took off 5 bases at V and 9 bases at J, with 17 bases between the two ends. CDR3 bases: TGTGCCATCAGTACTAGTGTGGTTCTCGGTGAGCAGTTCTTC. This encodes CAISTSVVLGEQFF.

This chain connects TRBV4-1 to TRBJ2-4; 9 bases are shared with TRBD1. This CDR3 is built from 14 residues. J gave up 12 bases and V 2 bases, and 8 bases lay outside the gene matches. Germline V gene sequence: CDR1 MGHRA, CDR2 YSYEKL. CDR3 sequence reads: CASSQTGTGFNQYF. The CDR3 nucleotides are TGCGCCAGCAGCCAAACCGGGACAGGGTTTAATCAGTACTTC.

The gene calls are TRBV6-1 and TRBJ2-1, with 11 positions matching TRBD2. CDR1 is MNHNS and CDR2 is SASEGT in the germline V gene. The CDR3 loop spans 15 amino acids. The V segment lost 5 bases and the J segment 7 bases; nucleotides outside the gene matches: 7. The CDR3 DNA reads TGTGCCAGCAGTCCCGGGACTAGCGGATTAAATGAGCAGTTCTTC. This gives the protein CASSPGTSGLNEQFF.

The chain joins TRBV5-1 to TRBJ1-1; tentative D call: TRBD1 (6 bases). The V and J ends lost 2 bases and 8 bases respectively, with 13 bases between them. Per the germline V gene, CDR1 is SGHRS and CDR2 is YFSETQ. The CDR3 runs 13 residues. The CDR3, as DNA: TGCGCCAGCAGCTTTACAGGGCCGTCAGAAGCTTTCTTT. Amino acid sequence: CASSFTGPSEAFF.

The genes are TRBV5-1 and TRBJ2-4; 7 positions match TRBD1. The CDR3 loop spans 14 amino acids. Trimming took 0 bases from V and 7 from J; bases not matched to a gene: 4. The germline gives CDR1 SGHRS, CDR2 YFSETQ. The CDR3 region is CASSLVGGGNIQYF. CDR3 nucleotide sequence: TGCGCCAGCAGCTTGGTAGGGGGCGGGAACATTCAGTACTTC.

This clone showed up just once. This chain joins TRBV11-3 and TRBJ2-1, with TRBD1 identical over 10 bases. CDR1 and CDR2 from the germline V gene are SGHNT and YENEEA. The CDR3 runs to 15 residues. V lost 5 bases, J lost 3 bases, and 4 bases stayed unmatched. This CDR3 is CASSDRDRGYNEQFF. In DNA, the CDR3 is TGTGCCAGCAGCGACCGGGACAGGGGCTACAATGAGCAGTTCTTC.

This clone showed up just a few times. The chain is built from TRBV29-1 and TRBJ2-7, with a weak D call TRBD2 (6 bases). The CDR3 totals 13 residues. Between the trimmed V and J ends, which lost 3 bases and 2 bases, there was a span of 11 bases. Germline V gene lookup returns CDR1 SQVTM and CDR2 ANQGSEA. The CDR3 nucleotides are TGCAGCGTTGAGACGGGAGCAACCTACGAGCAGTACTTC. It translates to CSVETGATYEQYF.